A single sample gave rise to the 6 T cell receptor beta chains below, sequenced in a study of patients and donors after allogeneic stem cell transplantation. Each CDR3 protein gets one entry after TCRdb re-called the RT-PCR reads with MiXCR. The top ten hold roughly 11% of the sample, which has around 240,000 distinct CDR3 sequences, 11% to 15% seen once. Input material: blood, either unsorted or a sorted T cell fraction (not recorded which). The receptor source for this set is a human donor who was either an allogeneic HSCT recipient or a stem cell or donor lymphocyte infusion donor (not recorded which). It is not recorded whose cells these are; they may come from a transplant donor.

This clonotype was detected a few times. V usage is TRBV20-1 and J usage is TRBJ2-3, with 7 nucleotides matching TRBD2. This CDR3 has 15 residues. Losses at the gene ends were 7 bases for V and 1 base for J; bases not matched to a gene: 11. Germline V gene sequence: CDR1 DFQATT, CDR2 SNEGSKA (reference sequence). The CDR3 loop is CSVGHPAGGTDTQYF. In nucleotides, the CDR3 is TGCAGTGTCGGACACCCCGCGGGGGGCACAGATACGCAGTATTTT.

This clonotype has just a few counts. The chain has TRBV4-3 and TRBJ2-3; D call uncertain. Germline V gene data show CDR1 as LGHNA and CDR2 as YSLEER. This CDR3 contains 15 residues. Trimming took off 4 bases at V and 0 bases at J, with 11 bases between the two ends. The CDR3 protein is CASSPGRISTDTQYF. CDR3 bases: TGCGCCAGCAGCCCAGGTCGGATTAGCACAGATACGCAGTATTTT.

CDR3 sequence reads: CASSLDGRGWGEQYF. The CDR3 DNA follows: TGCGCCAGCAGCTTGGACGGCAGGGGATGGGGAGAGCAGTACTTC. This chain connects TRBV5-1 to TRBJ2-7, with D maybe TRBD1 (6 bases). This CDR3 contains 15 residues. Germline V CDR1 and CDR2: SGHRS, YFSETQ. The V end was cut by 0 bases, the J end by 7 bases, with 17 bases between.

The chain employs TRBV6-2 or TRBV6-3 and TRBJ1-5; D is uncertain. The length of the CDR3 is 16 residues. V lost 2 bases to trimming and J lost 2 bases, with 13 bases between them. Germline loops: CDR1 MNHEY, CDR2 SVGEGT. CDR3 sequence: CASSYPTLPGNQPQHF. For the CDR3, the DNA is TGTGCCAGCAGTTACCCGACACTTCCAGGCAATCAGCCCCAGCATTTT.

CDR3 DNA: TGTGCCAGCAGCAAAGGACCTCCCCTTAGCACAGATACGCAGTATTTT. It encodes CASSKGPPLSTDTQYF. The rearrangement joins TRBV21-1 to TRBJ2-3; TRBD2, the table's D call, was not compared with the DNA. TRBV21-1 is classified as a pseudogene. CDR3 size: 16 residues.

In this sample, this clonotype turned up a few times. The rearrangement joins TRBV24-1 to TRBJ2-2; 14 positions match TRBD2. Per germline, CDR1 KGHDR and CDR2 SFDVKD. The V segment lost 1 base and the J segment 9 bases; nucleotides outside the gene matches: 3. The CDR3 covers 16 residues. CDR3 sequence reads: CATSDFGTSGSRELFF. The CDR3 DNA follows: TGTGCCACCAGTGATTTCGGGACTAGCGGGAGCCGGGAGCTGTTTTTT.